The TCR beta chain under discussion was sequenced for a study of blood T cells in healthy people across ages. In germline, CDR1 is MNHEY, CDR2 SVGEGT. The CDR3 runs to 14 residues. Next came a second PCR, run for about 7 to 12 cycles, which used a sample-barcoded 5' primer along with a J-beta primer mix. TCRdb reanalysed the 5' RACE reads using MiXCR and keeps one entry per CDR3 protein. The repertoire holds 650,000 to 800,000 distinct CDR3 sequences, with roughly 44% as singletons. Turning to this clonotype: At one boundary the junction diverges from the germline segment, which might be a read error.

This receptor was obtained from a man in his 60s in good health. The chain couples TRBV6-2 or TRBV6-3 to TRBJ1-2; D is ambiguous. Material for sequencing was blood. The CDR3 nucleotides read TGTGTCAGCAGTTACTCGACCAGGAACTATGGCTACACCTTC. Its translation is CVSSYSTRNYGYTF.